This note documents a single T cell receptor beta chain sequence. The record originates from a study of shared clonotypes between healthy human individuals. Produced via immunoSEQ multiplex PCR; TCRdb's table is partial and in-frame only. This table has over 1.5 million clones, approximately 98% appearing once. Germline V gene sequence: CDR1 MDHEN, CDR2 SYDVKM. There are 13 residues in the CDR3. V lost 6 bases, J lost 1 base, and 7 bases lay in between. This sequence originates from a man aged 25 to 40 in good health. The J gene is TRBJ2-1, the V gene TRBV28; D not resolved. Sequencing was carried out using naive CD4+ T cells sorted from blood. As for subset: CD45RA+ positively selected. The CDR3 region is CASRPESYNEQFF. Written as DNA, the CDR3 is TGTGCCAGCAGGCCGGAGTCCTACAATGAGCAGTTCTTC.